The present entry profiles one T cell receptor beta chain with its context. There is no known antigen for this receptor. Per-base quality was not reported, and no clone a single base away is much larger than it. The CDR3 runs 12 amino acids, cysteine and phenylalanine included. CDR3 DNA only is kept here, 36 bases in frame from base 1. CDR1 and CDR2 were assigned from the germline V gene as LGHNT and FRNRAP. V loses 6 bases of germline sequence and J loses 9 bases, and the interval between the two ends is 12 bases. The sample's time point label, in plain terms: newly diagnosed GD, antithyroid drugs for less than 3 months. RNA was extracted from PBMCs in TRIzol for both TCR sequencing and RNA sequencing. The diagnosis of Graves' disease followed American Thyroid Association guidelines. Recruitment of patients was carried out at an endocrinology department in Xi'an, China. Each patient gave approximately 10 milliliters of peripheral blood, collected in an EDTA anticoagulant tube. PBMCs were isolated by Ficoll Paque Plus density gradient separation without further T cell sorting. An Agilent 2100 Bioanalyzer and agarose gel were used to check RNA quality, and a NanoDrop 2000 was used to measure RNA concentration.

The data were obtained in a study of regulatory T cells in long-lasting Graves disease (dated by TCRdb to the early 2020s). About the full investigation: Antithyroid drugs had been taken for less than 3 months by newly diagnosed Graves' disease patients. Peripheral blood TCR sequencing and RNA sequencing compared persistent Graves' disease patients with newly diagnosed Graves' disease patients. The study was conducted in China and was registered as a clinical trial. A total of around 35 samples underwent TCR sequencing, from about 13 patients with persistent Graves' disease and some 20 patients with newly diagnosed Graves' disease.

Paper-wide results and their limitations: The authors acknowledged the small sample size as a limitation that may reduce accuracy. A larger number of public clonotypes was shared among persistent patients (2,741) than among newly diagnosed patients (roughly 970). Preferential use of TRBV28, TRBJ1-2 and TRBJ2-5 was observed in persistent disease, whereas TRBV20-1 and TRBJ2-1 were favored in newly diagnosed disease. Lower TCR Shannon entropy and fewer highly expanded clones were observed in persistent Graves' disease patients than in newly diagnosed patients, which suggested clonal expansion. Because the primary lesion, thyroid tissue, could not be accessed, the study looked at peripheral blood alone. Sequencing and analysis were limited to the TCR beta chain.

Receptor libraries were prepared by multiplex PCR. Sequencing took place on an Illumina HiSeq 4000. TCR beta libraries were built with iRepertoire HTBI primers and Arm-PCR amplification of CDR3 regions. PCR products were gel purified before sequencing. As for how the authors treated the data: Gene usage analysis of CDR3 amino acid clonotypes relied on the roughly 60 TRBV and 13 to 15 TRBJ segments identified across samples. Filtered high-quality paired reads were merged into contigs using COPE and FqMerger. Contigs were aligned with BLAST to IMGT TRBV, TRBD and TRBJ reference genes, and CDR3 was defined per IMGT. Any clonotype with a frequency above 0.1% was counted as a highly expanded clone. Repertoire diversity was measured by Shannon entropy, and V-J evenness by the Gini coefficient. Clonotypes shared by more than one individual were considered public. Using fastp at Q25 and MiXCR, TCRdb reprocessed the public reads and kept productive beta chains. Entries are consolidated by CDR3 protein sequence, retaining the most common genes and DNA. Clone size and V and J calls follow TCRdb, not the original study. For this sample the table gives 530,000 or so distinct CDR3 sequences, of which about 15% were detected only once. The ten largest clones represent approximately 12% of the sample.

Another study also made use of these data, one on T cells in Graves' hyperthyroidism and ophthalmopathy. The second study, in turn, reports: Stable Graves' hyperthyroidism was defined as no progression to ophthalmopathy during 18 months of follow-up. The hyperthyroidism patients were between 18 and 65 years old and newly diagnosed, with a disease duration of less than 2 months. Any patient with an uncontrolled infection, another autoimmune disease, pregnancy or lactation was excluded. Diagnoses relied on clinical symptoms, serum thyroxine and TRAb, thyroid ultrasound and orbital computed tomography. For the first round of RT-PCR on the TCR CDR3, the HTBI primer set was used together with the Qiagen OneStep RT-PCR kit. Blood samples also contained most of the expanded thyroid clonotypes (frequency above 0.001), which suggests that blood repertoires may reflect thyroid immune responses. Ophthalmopathy was separated from stable hyperthyroidism by a 13 V-J signature model, with around 88% sensitivity and roughly 81% specificity obtained in cross-validation and 80%/75% obtained in testing. In validation, the model predicted progression to ophthalmopathy with 55% to 71% sensitivity and over 72% specificity, a median of approximately 6.5 months before onset. A discovery cohort of roughly 100 patients, 43 with Graves' ophthalmopathy and 55 to 65 with stable Graves' hyperthyroidism, was used to find distinguishing TCR V-J signatures. Prospective prediction of ophthalmopathy was tested in an independent validation cohort consisting of roughly 19 hyperthyroidism patients and about 17 patients who later progressed to ophthalmopathy. The roughly 91 discovery patients were randomly split 7:3 into training and test sets. In addition, the study compared T-cell repertoires in thyroid tissue and in blood from several Graves' hyperthyroidism patients. Following sampling, methimazole starting at 30 mg daily was given to hyperthyroidism patients, and high-dose intravenous methylprednisolone was given to ophthalmopathy patients. Libraries were constructed in a second round of multiplex PCR, after which size selection and purification were performed. Paired-end sequencing of the libraries was performed with 100 bp reads on an Illumina HiSeq2000. SOAPnuke was used to process the raw data, removing reads that contained adapters or uncalled bases, had a mean Phred below 15, or lacked an exact match to the constant primer or identifier. COPE v1.2.5 was used to merge high-quality paired reads, and clonotypes were defined as unique nucleotide sequences. MiTCR v1.1 was used to align the clonotypes against IMGT TRBV, TRBD and TRBJ reference segments. The analysis was restricted to V-J combinations with a frequency above 0.0001, which together covered roughly 99% of the repertoires. A TCS score was defined as the ratio between F50 (clonal expansion) and ExV (chaos), using BLOSUM62-based TCRdist between CDR3 peptides within each V-J. Welch's t-statistics and random forest reduced just over 500 V-J features to around 14, which were used in a naive Bayes classifier (R e1071). No statistical method was used to set the sample size in advance, and investigators knew the group allocation. The paper reports TCR Vbeta CDR3 sequencing of approximately 140 peripheral blood samples: approximately 41 ophthalmopathy, about 75 hyperthyroidism and around 17 progressor patients.

This TCR was recovered from a man aged 18-30 years with Graves disease. Donor details come from another sample of the same person, matched by shared clones. The material was peripheral blood mononuclear cells (PBMCs), obtained at new diagnosis, from a patient treated with antithyroid drugs. The rearranged segments are TRBV12-5 and TRBJ2-1; too little of a D gene remains to name it. CDR3 sequence: CASGEVRVEQFF. At the DNA level, the sequence is TGTGCTAGTGGGGAAGTCCGGGTTGAGCAGTTCTTC.